Many counts were recorded for the clone carrying this T cell receptor (beta chain). The antigen remains undetermined. Sequencing ends 3 residues short of the CDR3 end; the germline J gene provides the rest. Patients and controls were mostly of Caucasian heritage. Blood samples were heparinized, about 5 to 9 ml per donor. The sample comes from a study of T cell clonality in common variable immunodeficiency. Findings of the study overall: Compared with controls, CVID subjects had fewer shared TCRbeta clones. CVID subjects showed higher TCRbeta clonality than healthy controls.

The table came from immunoSEQ multiplex PCR; TCRdb's copy has only in-frame clones and leaves some out. Observed in the sample are around 45,000 clones, none of them singletons. Per the germline V gene, CDR1 is PRHDT and CDR2 is FYEKMQ (reference sequence). The CDR3 is 14 amino acids. V was cut by 5 bases and J by 0 bases, with 11 bases left in between. The specimen sequenced was peripheral blood mononuclear cells. The genes are TRBV13 and TRBJ2-7; D ambiguous. The sequence was obtained from a person aged 18 to 75 in good health. CDR3 region: CASSLSTFSYEQYF. The covered CDR3 bases are TGTGCCAGCAGCCTAAGTACCTTCTCCTACGAG.